This TCR beta chain appears in the sequencing data of a study of OX40 agonist ivuxolimab in advanced cancers. Measured with immunoSEQ multiplex PCR; TCRdb has only the in-frame clones, and not every one. Counted here are approximately 71,000 clones, 84% occurring once; the ten biggest clones make up 0.78%. Turning to this clone: Antigen unknown.

The study's findings and limits: At doses 0.1 to 3.0 mg/kg, CD4+ and CD8+ clones expanded.

The germline V and J ends were trimmed by 1 base and 2 bases, with 10 bases remaining between them. The germline CDR1 and CDR2 sequences are SNHLY and FYNNEI. The CDR3 totals 15 residues. Blood draws occurred at baseline, cycle 4 day 1, and cycle 7 day 1. Sequences were derived from CD4+ or CD8+ T cells sorted from blood, sampled in a trial of the OX40 agonist ivuxolimab. The chain joins TRBV2 to TRBJ2-3; the D gene is possibly TRBD2 (5 bases). The sequence derives from an adult with an advanced solid tumor such as melanoma, head and neck, liver or kidney cancer. The CDR3 DNA reads as TGTGCCAGCAGTGAAGAGGGAGCTCACACAGATACGCAGTATTTT. Translating gives CASSEEGAHTDTQYF.